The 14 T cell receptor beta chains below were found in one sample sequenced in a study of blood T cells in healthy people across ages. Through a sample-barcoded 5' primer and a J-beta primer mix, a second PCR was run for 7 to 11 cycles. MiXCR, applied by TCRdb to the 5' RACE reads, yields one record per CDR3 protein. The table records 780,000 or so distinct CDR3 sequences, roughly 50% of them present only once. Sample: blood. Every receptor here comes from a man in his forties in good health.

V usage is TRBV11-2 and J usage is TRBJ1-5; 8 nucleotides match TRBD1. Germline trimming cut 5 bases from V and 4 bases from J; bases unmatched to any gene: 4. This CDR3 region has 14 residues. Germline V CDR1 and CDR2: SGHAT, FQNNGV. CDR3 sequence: CASSLDRENQPQHF. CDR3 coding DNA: TGTGCCAGCAGCCTGGACAGGGAGAATCAGCCCCAGCATTTT.

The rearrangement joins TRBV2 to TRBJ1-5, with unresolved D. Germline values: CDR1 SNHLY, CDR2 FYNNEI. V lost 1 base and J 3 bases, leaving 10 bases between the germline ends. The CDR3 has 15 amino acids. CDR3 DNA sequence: TGTGCCAGCAGTGAAGGGCCGGGAGCCAATCAGCCCCAGCATTTT. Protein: CASSEGPGANQPQHF.

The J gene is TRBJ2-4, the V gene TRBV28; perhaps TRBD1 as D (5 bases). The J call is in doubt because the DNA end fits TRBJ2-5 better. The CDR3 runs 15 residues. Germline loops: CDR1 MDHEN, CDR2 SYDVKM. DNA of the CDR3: TGTGCCAGCAGCAGCAAGGGCAGGGTGCAAGAGACCCAGTACTTC. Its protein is CASSSKGRVQETQYF.

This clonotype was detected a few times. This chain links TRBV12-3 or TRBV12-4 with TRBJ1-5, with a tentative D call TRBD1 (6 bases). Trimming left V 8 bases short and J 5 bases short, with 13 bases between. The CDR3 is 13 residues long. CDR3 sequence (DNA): TGTGCCAGCCGACATGAGGGGGATCAGCCCCAGCATTTT. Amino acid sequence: CASRHEGDQPQHF.

This CDR3 reads CASSSYDTLSYEQYF. CDR3 DNA: TGTGCCAGCAGTTCTTACGACACCCTCTCCTACGAGCAGTACTTC. This chain uses TRBV27 with TRBJ2-7; D is uncertain. Germline V gene sequence: CDR1 MNHEY, CDR2 SMNVEV (reference sequence). The CDR3 length is 15 residues. V gave up 4 bases and J gave up 0 bases, with 13 bases separating them.

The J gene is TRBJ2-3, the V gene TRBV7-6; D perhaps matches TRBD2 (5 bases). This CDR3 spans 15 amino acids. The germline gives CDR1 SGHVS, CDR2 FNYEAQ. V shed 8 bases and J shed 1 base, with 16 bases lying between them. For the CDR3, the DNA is TGTGCCAGCCGTATCGGTTCCGGGGGCACAGATACGCAGTATTTT. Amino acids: CASRIGSGGTDTQYF.

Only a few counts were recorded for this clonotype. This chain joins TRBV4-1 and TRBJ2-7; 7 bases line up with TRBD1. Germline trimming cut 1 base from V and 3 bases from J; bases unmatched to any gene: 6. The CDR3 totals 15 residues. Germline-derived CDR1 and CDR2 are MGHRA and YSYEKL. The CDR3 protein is CASSQGRGGGYEQYF. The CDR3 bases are TGCGCCAGCAGCCAAGGGCGAGGGGGCGGCTACGAGCAGTACTTC.

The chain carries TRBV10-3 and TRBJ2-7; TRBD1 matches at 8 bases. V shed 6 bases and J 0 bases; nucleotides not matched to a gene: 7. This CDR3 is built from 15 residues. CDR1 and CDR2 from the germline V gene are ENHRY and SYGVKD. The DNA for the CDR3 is TGTGCCATCAGCGATCCGGGACAGGCCTCCTACGAGCAGTACTTC. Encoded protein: CAISDPGQASYEQYF.

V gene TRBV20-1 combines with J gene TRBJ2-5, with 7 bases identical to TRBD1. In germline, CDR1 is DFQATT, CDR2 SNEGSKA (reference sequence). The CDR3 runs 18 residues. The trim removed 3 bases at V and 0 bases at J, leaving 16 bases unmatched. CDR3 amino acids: CSASRPPEGQTYQETQYF. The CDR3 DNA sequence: TGCAGTGCTAGCCGACCTCCCGAGGGACAGACTTACCAAGAGACCCAGTACTTC.

CDR3 sequence (DNA): TGCAGTGCTAAGCTTGCTGGGAGCGGGAATTCACCCCTCCACTTT. It encodes CSAKLAGSGNSPLHF. The rearrangement uses TRBV20-1 and TRBJ1-6; unclear D gene. Per germline, CDR1 DFQATT and CDR2 SNEGSKA (reference sequence). V lost 4 bases and J 7 bases, leaving 17 bases between the germline ends. This CDR3 comprises 15 residues.

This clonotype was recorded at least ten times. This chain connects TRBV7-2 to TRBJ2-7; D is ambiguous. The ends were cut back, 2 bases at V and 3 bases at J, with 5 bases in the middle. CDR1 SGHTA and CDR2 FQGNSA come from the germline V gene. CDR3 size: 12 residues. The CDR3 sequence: CASSLIGYEQYF. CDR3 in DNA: TGTGCCAGCAGCTTAATTGGCTACGAGCAGTACTTC.

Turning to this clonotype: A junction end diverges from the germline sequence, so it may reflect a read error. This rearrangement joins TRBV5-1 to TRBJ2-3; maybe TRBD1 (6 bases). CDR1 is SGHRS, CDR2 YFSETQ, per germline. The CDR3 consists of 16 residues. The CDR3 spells CASSFSGTPATDTQYF. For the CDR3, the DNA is TGCGCCAGTAGCTTCTCCGGGACACCTGCCACAGATACGCAGTATTTT.

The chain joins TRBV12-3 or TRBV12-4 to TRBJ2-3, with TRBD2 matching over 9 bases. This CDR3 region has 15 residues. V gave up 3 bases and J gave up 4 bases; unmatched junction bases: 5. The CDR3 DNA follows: TGTGCCAGCAGTTTTAGCGGGAGTGGTGCAGATACGCAGTATTTT. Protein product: CASSFSGSGADTQYF.

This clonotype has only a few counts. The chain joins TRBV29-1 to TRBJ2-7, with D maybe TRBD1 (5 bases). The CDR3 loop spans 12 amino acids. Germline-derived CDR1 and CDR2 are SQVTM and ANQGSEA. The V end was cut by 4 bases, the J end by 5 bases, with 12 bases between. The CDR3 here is CSVVSRVDEQYF. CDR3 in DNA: TGCAGCGTTGTGTCCAGGGTAGACGAGCAGTACTTC.